This T cell receptor beta chain was sequenced during a study of T cell responses to AZD1222 COVID-19 vaccine. This CDR3 has 13 amino acids. The germline gives CDR1 SGHRS, CDR2 YFSETQ. The V and J ends lost 4 bases and 3 bases respectively, with 10 bases between them. Profiled with immunoSEQ multiplex PCR; TCRdb holds only in-frame clones, not every one. Seen here are 140,000 to 150,000 clones, about nine tenths observed once, and the top ten hold about 3%. This specimen was peripheral blood, taken on day 0 of MenACWY control vaccination. The source is an adult in good health. The rearrangement joins TRBV5-1 to TRBJ1-2; D gene unclear. Here the CDR3 reads CASSHGRDYGYTF. DNA of the CDR3: TGCGCCAGCAGCCATGGACGAGACTATGGCTACACCTTC.